A selection of T cell receptor beta chains follows, all from one sample in a study of T cell repertoires in cytomegalovirus infection. Their antigens remain unidentified. Each CDR3 protein gets one entry after TCRdb re-called the reads with MiXCR. The table has approximately 470,000 distinct CDR3 sequences, about 42% seen once. The sample consisted of cultured PBMCs, taken from culture after CMV antigen stimulation. These receptors came from a human donor in good health (CMV status not recorded). Some clones in this sample may be carry-over from other donors' samples. CDR3s include the opening cysteine and the closing phenylalanine or tryptophan. Only some rows state a clone size, as once, few, many or a class for expanded clones.

few	TRBV7-2	CASSFGRGRYGYTF
.	TRBV27	CASSRDGADTQYF
many	TRBV7-2	CASSLGSRGYYEQYF
few	TRBV6-2/TRBV6-3	CASSYSIGRALYNEQFF
.	TRBV19	CASSIPSGWAEAFF
few	TRBV12-3/TRBV12-4	CASRPHFGWTGGGTDTQYF
.	TRBV6-5	CASSRVGDYEQYF
.	TRBV6-5	CASSYFRTILSDTEAFF
.	TRBV7-2	CASSRAGEGHEQYF
few	TRBV6-2/TRBV6-3	CASTQRVGNQPQHF
.	TRBV6-1	CASSTPRLNYGYTF
.	TRBV7-9	CASSPRGAPNEQFF
.	TRBV7-2	CASSLVLAGGRNEQFF
few	TRBV7-8	CASSLGGRALDTQYF
.	TRBV6-5	CASRVRGQGLLNTEAFF
.	TRBV15	CATSRHPGGVTSQTYEQYF
.	TRBV19	CASSISTRETQYF
few	TRBV14	CASSPKGGYSEAFF
.	TRBV28	CASSPRTLTQETQYF
.	TRBV11-2	CASSLNPISSGTLNYF
.	TRBV7-2	CASSYAGEAQYF
.	TRBV7-2	CASSSGPSPDTQYF
many	TRBV7-2	CASSLKVNQPQHF
once	TRBV4-1	CASSQGLSDSPLHF
few	TRBV6-1	CASSDWYYEQYF
.	TRBV12-3/TRBV12-4	CASSLGRWGYTF
.	TRBV5-5	CASSFGLTTYNEQFF
.	TRBV12-3/TRBV12-4	CASSFLATQGYEQYF
.	TRBV6-2/TRBV6-3	CASSSLDTYYEQYF
.	TRBV10-3	CASSEIRGFNEKLFF
.	TRBV28	CASSFGTGKGNQPQHF
few	TRBV28	CASSLLQAYGYTF
.	TRBV19	CASTTQGEGEQFF
.	TRBV7-9	CAGPSMNTGELFF
few	TRBV28	CASTSRGRIYGYTF
.	TRBV5-4	CASSGKGETNEQFF
.	TRBV5-4	CASSSGGNGGASNEQFF
.	TRBV24-1	CATSKDDTDTQYF
.	TRBV7-2	CASSPWGGANTEAFF
.	TRBV28	CASRRPGTSGYEQYF
few	TRBV7-2	CAAVIGGHSTDTQYF
.	TRBV6-1	CASTSSGTDTQYF
.	TRBV5-8	CASSFSLGTSTDTQYF
few	TRBV7-2	CASSPGGAWADTQYF
.	TRBV20-1	CSASFQSSYNSPLHF